This T cell receptor (beta chain) came from a study of OX40 agonist ivuxolimab in advanced cancers. Method: immunoSEQ multiplex PCR; TCRdb's copy keeps in-frame clones and lacks some. The sample includes some 66,000 clones, about 87% of them seen just once. Study results and caveats: Those patients achieving a partial response at 0.1-3.0 mg/kg showed among the lowest clonal expansion. Compared with CD4+, CD8+ T cells on average had more expanded clones. The work left the antigen specificity of expanded peripheral T cells undetermined.

A note on this clone: Its antigen remains unknown.

The starting material was CD4+ or CD8+ T cells sorted from blood, obtained in a trial of the OX40 agonist ivuxolimab. The source is an adult with an advanced solid tumor such as melanoma, head and neck, liver or kidney cancer.

The CDR3 spells CASSYLLRDNYGYTF. CDR3 nucleotide sequence: TGTGCCAGCAGTTACTTGCTCCGGGATAACTATGGCTACACCTTC. The chain links TRBV6-5 to TRBJ1-2; D remains unclear. Germline V gene data show CDR1 as MNHEY and CDR2 as SVGAGI. The CDR3 has 15 amino acids. The V end was cut by 1 base, the J end by 1 base, with 10 bases between.